This T cell receptor (beta chain) was documented in a study of T-cell reconstitution after alpha-beta-depleted transplantation in children. This clonotype was seen a handful of times. Germline V gene sequence: CDR1 LGHNT, CDR2 FRNRAP. After removal of 4 bases from V and 4 bases from J, the junction contained 9 bases not matched to a gene. CDR3 length equals 15 residues. This sample's TCRbeta library carried unique molecular identifier barcodes. One entry per CDR3 protein results from TCRdb running MiXCR on the PCR reads. The sample records fewer than 400,000 distinct CDR3 sequences, about a fifth being singletons.

The specimen was PBMCs from the stem cell graft donor, collected from the stem cell graft. The receptor's source is a human donor who donated a stem cell graft to a child with acute myeloid leukemia. The V gene is TRBV12-5, the J gene TRBJ2-5; 7 positions agree with TRBD2. The CDR3 reads CASGSIGGSGETQYF. CDR3 sequence (DNA): TGTGCTAGTGGTTCCATTGGCGGGAGCGGAGAGACCCAGTACTTC.